This T cell receptor (beta chain) comes out of a study of graft-versus-host responses after intestinal transplantation (dated by TCRdb to the early 2020s). Study-wide context: Recipients received multivisceral, liver-intestinal, or isolated intestinal transplants. After intestinal transplantation, graft-versus-host and host-versus-graft alloreactive T cell clones in the graft, circulation and bone marrow were tracked using bulk TCR-beta CDR3 sequencing. Alloreactive clones were identified by sequencing pre-transplant mixed lymphocyte reaction products and comparing them with unstimulated pre-transplant donor and recipient T cells. A peak of at least 4% donor T cells among recipient peripheral blood mononuclear cells was the definition used for donor T cell macrochimerism. The cohort enrolled about two dozen intestinal transplant recipients including one retransplant, and 3 patients lacking pretransplant specimens were excluded. Rather than being sequenced by the commercial service, samples from a few later patients were sequenced in-house on an Illumina MiSeq and processed with MiXCR. Anti-thymocyte globulin induction was given to all recipients, followed by maintenance tacrolimus and steroids for around three years.

On the study overall, not on this receptor specifically: Early after transplant, peak levels of circulating GvH clones were found to be associated with declines in HvG clones. Conclusions were limited by the relatively low number and heterogeneity of intestinal transplant patients. Patients with donor T cell macrochimerism had high GvH to HvG T cell clonal ratios in their allografts. GvH clones turned up in recipient bone marrow, with some appearing earlier in ileal mucosa or blood, a pattern consistent with an intestinal mucosal origin.

Receptor libraries were prepared by the immunoSEQ multiplex PCR assay. For most patients, genomic DNA was isolated with the Qiagen DNeasy Blood and Tissue Kit and sent frozen to Adaptive Biotechnologies for TCR sequencing. For most patients, genomic DNA was subjected to high-throughput TCR-beta CDR3 sequencing by Adaptive Biotechnologies. In the original analysis: TCR sequencing data were retrieved from Adaptive's ImmunoSEQ software for 15 to 20 patients, whereas a few other patients were processed with MiXCR and VDJtools. To correct CD4 versus CD8 sorting errors, any sequence found in both subsets at a frequency ratio below 5:1 was removed. CDR3 nucleotide sequences shared by donor and recipient were removed because the origin of these sequences could not be assigned. To count as alloreactive, a clone needed at least 2-fold expansion over unstimulated cells and a minimum CFSE-low frequency of 0.002% (template counts) or 0.001% (read counts). A clone was considered mappable if detected in the sequenced pre-transplant spleen, lymph node, or MLR CFSE-low populations of the donor or recipient. Cumulative frequency of alloreactive clones was calculated as a percentage of all sequences weighted by copy number. TCRdb mirrors the immuneACCESS table, restricted to in-frame sequences. Some clones are absent from its copies; in checked studies, under half trace to an unresolved V gene, and the reason for the others is unknown. Clone size and the V and J calls come from that table; the DNA yielded D and trimming. This sample lists tens of thousands of clones; around 90% were detected once. Of the sample, roughly 3.9% falls within the top ten clones.

Sample time point, as interpreted from the label and publication: cells obtained before transplantation from donor or recipient. CD3+CD4+ and CD3+CD8+ populations were FACS-sorted from unstimulated pre-transplant donor and recipient cells taken from spleen or lymph nodes. The germline V gene specifies SGHAT as CDR1 and FQNNGV as CDR2. The CDR3 sequence holds 16 residues, the cysteine and valine included. Kept here is only the CDR3 DNA, which spans 48 bases and is read in frame from base 1. Trimmed from V: 0 bases; trimmed from J: 5 bases; junction bases lacking a gene match: 7. Notes on this clone: Its recognized antigen is unknown. No base-level quality is on record; no much larger clone is a single base apart.

The sample was unstimulated CD8+ T cells sorted from spleen or lymph node cells, taken before transplant. The TCR was taken from a human donor who was the organ donor for an intestinal transplant. The chain was built from TRBV11-2 and TRBJ2-7; TRBD2 agrees with 10 junctional bases. The nucleotide sequence reads as follows: TGTGCCAGCAGCTTAGATCTCGCTAGCGGGAGAAACGAGCAGTACGTC. It is translated as CASSLDLASGRNEQYV.